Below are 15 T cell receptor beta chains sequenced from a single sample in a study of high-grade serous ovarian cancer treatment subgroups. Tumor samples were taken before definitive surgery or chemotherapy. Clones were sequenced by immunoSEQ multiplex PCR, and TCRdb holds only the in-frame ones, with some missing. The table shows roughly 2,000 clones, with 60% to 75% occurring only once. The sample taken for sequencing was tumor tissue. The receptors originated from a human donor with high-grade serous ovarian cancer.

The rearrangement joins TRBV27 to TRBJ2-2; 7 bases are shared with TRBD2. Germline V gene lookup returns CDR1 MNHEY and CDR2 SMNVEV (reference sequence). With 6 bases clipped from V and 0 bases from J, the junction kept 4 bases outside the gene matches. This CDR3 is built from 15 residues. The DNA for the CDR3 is TGTGCCAGCAGGCGGGCGGGAGCGAACACCGGGGAGCTGTTTTTT. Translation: CASRRAGANTGELFF.

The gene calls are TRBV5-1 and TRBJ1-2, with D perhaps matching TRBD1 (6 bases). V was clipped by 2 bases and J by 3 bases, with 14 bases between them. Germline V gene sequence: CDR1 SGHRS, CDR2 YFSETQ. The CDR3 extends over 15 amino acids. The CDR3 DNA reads TGCGCCAGCAGCTTCAGTACAGGGAATTACTATGGCTACACCTTC. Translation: CASSFSTGNYYGYTF.

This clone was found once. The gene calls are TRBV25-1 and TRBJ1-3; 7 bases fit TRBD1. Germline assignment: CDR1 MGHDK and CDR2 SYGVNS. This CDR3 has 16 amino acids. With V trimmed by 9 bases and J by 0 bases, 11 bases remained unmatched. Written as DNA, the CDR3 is TGTGCCAGGACAGGGTTGCACTCGTGCTCTGGAAACACCATATATTTT. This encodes CARTGLHSCSGNTIYF.

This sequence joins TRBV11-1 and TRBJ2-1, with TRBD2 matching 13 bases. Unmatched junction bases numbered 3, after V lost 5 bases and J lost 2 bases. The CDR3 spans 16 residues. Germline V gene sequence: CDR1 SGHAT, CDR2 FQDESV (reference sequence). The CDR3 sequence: CASSATSGGAYNEQFF. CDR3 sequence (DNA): TGTGCCAGCAGCGCCACTAGCGGGGGGGCCTACAATGAGCAGTTCTTC. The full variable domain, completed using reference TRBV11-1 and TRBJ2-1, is EAEVAQSPRYKITEKSQAVAFWCDPISGHATLYWYRQILGQGPELLVQFQDESVVDDSQLPKDRFSAERLKGVDSTLKIQPAELGDSAMYLCASSATSGGAYNEQFFGPGTRLTVL.

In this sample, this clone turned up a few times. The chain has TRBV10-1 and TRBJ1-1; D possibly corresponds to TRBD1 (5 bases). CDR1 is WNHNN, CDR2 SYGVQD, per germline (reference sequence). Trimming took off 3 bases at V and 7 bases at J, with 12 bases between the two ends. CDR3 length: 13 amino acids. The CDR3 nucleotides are TGCGCCAGCAGTGATGGGCTCGACAGTGAAGCTTTCTTT. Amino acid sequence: CASSDGLDSEAFF.

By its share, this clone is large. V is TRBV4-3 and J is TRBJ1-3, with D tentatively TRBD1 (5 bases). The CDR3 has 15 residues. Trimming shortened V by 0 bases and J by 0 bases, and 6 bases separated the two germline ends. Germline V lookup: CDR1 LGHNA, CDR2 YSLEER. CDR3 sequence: CASSQDTGSGNTIYF. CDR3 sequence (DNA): TGCGCCAGCAGCCAAGACACAGGCTCTGGAAACACCATATATTTT.

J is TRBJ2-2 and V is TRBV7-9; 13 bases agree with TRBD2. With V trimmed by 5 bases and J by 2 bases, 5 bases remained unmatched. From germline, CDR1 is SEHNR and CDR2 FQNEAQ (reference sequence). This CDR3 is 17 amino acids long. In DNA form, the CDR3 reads TGTGCCAGCAGCAGGACTAGCGGGGGCCTTAACACCGGGGAGCTGTTTTTT. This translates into CASSRTSGGLNTGELFF.

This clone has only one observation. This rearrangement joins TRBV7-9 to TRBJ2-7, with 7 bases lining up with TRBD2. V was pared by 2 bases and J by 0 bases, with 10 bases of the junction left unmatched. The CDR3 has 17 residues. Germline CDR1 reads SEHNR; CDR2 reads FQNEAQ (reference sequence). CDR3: CASSLYLSPGGSYEQYF. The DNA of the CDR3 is TGTGCCAGCAGCTTATATCTCTCTCCGGGGGGCTCCTACGAGCAGTACTTC.

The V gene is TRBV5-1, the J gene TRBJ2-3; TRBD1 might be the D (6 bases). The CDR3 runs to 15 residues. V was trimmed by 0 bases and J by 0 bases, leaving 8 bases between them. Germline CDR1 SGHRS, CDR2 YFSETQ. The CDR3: CASSLGGQSTDTQYF. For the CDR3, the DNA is TGCGCCAGCAGCTTGGGGGGGCAAAGCACAGATACGCAGTATTTT.

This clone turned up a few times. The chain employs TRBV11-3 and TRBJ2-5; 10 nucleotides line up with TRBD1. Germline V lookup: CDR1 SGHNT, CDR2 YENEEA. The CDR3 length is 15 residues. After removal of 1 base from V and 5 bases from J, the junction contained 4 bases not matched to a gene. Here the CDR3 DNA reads TGTGCCAGCAGCTTAGGGACAGGGGGATTCGAGACCCAGTACTTC. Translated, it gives CASSLGTGGFETQYF.

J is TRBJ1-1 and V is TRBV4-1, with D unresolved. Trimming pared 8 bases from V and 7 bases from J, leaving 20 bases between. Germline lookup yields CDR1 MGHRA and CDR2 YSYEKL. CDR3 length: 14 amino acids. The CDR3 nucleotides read TGCGCCAGCCTAAAGACTACGGGCCGACATGAAGCTTTCTTT. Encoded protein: CASLKTTGRHEAFF.

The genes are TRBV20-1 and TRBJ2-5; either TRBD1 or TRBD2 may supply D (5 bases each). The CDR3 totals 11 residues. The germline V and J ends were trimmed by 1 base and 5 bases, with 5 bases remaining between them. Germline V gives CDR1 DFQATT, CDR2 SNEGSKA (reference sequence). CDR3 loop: CSARGGETQYF. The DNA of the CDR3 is TGCAGTGCTAGAGGGGGGGAGACCCAGTACTTC.

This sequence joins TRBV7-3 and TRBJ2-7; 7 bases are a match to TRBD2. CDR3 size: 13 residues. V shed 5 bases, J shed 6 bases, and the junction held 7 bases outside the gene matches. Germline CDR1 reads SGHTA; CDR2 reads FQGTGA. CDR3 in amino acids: CASSRWEGGEQYF. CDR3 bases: TGTGCCAGCAGCCGGTGGGAGGGAGGCGAGCAGTACTTC.

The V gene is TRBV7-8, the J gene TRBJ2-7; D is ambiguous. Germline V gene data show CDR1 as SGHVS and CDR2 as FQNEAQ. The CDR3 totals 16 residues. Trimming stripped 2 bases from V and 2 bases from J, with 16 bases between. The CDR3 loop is CASSLKFPENPYEQYF. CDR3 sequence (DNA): TGTGCCAGCAGCTTAAAGTTTCCCGAAAATCCCTACGAGCAGTACTTC.

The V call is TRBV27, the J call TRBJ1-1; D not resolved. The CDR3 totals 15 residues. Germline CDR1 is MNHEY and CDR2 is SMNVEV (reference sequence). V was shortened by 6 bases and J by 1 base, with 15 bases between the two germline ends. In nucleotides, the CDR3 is TGTGCCAGCAGCCCGATCGGGGAGTGGAACACTGAAGCTTTCTTT. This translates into CASSPIGEWNTEAFF.